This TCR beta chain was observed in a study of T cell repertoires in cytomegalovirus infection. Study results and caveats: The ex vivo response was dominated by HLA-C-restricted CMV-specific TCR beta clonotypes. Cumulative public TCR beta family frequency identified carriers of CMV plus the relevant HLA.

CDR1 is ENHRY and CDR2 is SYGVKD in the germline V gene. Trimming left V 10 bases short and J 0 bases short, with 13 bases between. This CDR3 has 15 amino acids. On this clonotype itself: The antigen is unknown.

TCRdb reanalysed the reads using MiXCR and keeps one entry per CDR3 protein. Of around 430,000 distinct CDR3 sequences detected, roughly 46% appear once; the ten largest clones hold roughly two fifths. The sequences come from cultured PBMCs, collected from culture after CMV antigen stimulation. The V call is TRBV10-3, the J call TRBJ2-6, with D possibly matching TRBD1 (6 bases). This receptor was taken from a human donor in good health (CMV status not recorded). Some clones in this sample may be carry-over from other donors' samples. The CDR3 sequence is CATRRGTSGANVLTF. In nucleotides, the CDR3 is TGTGCCACCCGCAGGGGAACCTCTGGGGCCAACGTCCTGACTTTC.